The entry below gives a single T cell receptor beta chain sequence along with its context. 60 Vbeta and 13 Jbeta primers were used in PCR. The table came from immunoSEQ multiplex PCR; TCRdb's copy has only in-frame clones and leaves some out. Of about 120,000 clones in the sample, 60% to 75% were seen once. The data belong to a study of cytomegalovirus exposure and HLA in healthy donors. Study-wide background: When 350 to 500 donors were genotyped, 81% of them were found to fall in the Caucasian-associated ancestry cluster.

V lost 4 bases to trimming and J lost 8 bases; unmatched junction nucleotides: 13. Germline loops: CDR1 MGHRA, CDR2 YSYEKL. The CDR3 totals 16 residues. The sequenced sample consisted of PBMCs. The TCR comes from a woman in her 40s in good health and CMV-seropositive. The chain is built from TRBV4-1 and TRBJ1-4; 7 nucleotides match TRBD1. This chain's CDR3 is CASSPVGGQAYEKLFF. CDR3 bases: TGCGCCAGCAGCCCAGTAGGGGGCCAGGCCTACGAAAAACTGTTTTTT.